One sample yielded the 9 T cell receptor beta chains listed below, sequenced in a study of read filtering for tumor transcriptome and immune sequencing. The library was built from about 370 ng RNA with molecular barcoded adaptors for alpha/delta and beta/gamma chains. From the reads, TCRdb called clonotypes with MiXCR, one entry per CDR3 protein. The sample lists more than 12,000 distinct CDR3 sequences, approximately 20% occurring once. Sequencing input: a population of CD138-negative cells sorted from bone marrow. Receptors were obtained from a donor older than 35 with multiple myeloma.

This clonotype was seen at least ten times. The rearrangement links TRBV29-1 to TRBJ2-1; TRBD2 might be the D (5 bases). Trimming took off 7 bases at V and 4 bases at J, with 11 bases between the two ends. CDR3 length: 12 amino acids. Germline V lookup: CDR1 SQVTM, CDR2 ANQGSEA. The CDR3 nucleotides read TGCAGCGCCTACGAGGGTTACAATGAGCAGTTCTTC. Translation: CSAYEGYNEQFF.

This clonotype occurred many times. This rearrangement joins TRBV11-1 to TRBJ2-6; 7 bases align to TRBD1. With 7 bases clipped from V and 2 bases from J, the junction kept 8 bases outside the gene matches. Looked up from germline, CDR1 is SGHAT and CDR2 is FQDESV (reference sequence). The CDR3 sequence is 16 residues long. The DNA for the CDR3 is TGTGCCAGCACCCCTGCAGGGACAGCTGGGGCCAACGTCCTGACTTTC. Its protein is CASTPAGTAGANVLTF. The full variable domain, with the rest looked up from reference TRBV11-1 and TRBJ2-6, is EAEVAQSPRYKITEKSQAVAFWCDPISGHATLYWYRQILGQGPELLVQFQDESVVDDSQLPKDRFSAERLKGVDSTLKIQPAELGDSAMYLCASTPAGTAGANVLTFGAGSRLTVL.

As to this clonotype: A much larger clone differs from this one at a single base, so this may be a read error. The CDR3 region is CAARVTGAGEQYF. For the CDR3, the DNA is TGTGCCGCCAGGGTGACAGGGGCCGGGGAGCAGTACTTC. V usage is TRBV10-3 and J usage is TRBJ2-7, with 8 bases lining up with TRBD1. Germline CDR1 reads ENHRY; CDR2 reads SYGVKD. The CDR3 length is 13 residues. Trimming removed 11 bases from V and 7 bases from J; junction bases left unmatched: 13.

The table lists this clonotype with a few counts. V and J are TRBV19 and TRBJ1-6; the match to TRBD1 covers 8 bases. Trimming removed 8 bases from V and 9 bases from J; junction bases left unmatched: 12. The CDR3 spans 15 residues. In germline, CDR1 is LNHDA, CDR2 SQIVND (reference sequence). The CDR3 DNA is TGTGCCAGTGCAATCGGACAGGGCGCTGGTTCACCCCTCCACTTT. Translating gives CASAIGQGAGSPLHF.

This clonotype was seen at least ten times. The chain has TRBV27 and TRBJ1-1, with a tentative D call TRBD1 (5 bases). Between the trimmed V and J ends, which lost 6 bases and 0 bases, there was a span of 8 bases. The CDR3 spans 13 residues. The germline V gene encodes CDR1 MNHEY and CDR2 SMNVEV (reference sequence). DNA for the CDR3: TGTGCCAGCAGGGGGACTCTGAACACTGAAGCTTTCTTT. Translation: CASRGTLNTEAFF.

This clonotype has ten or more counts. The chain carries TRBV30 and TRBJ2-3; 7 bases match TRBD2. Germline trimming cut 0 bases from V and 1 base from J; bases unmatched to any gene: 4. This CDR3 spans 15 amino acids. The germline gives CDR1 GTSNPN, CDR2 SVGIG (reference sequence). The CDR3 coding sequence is TGTGCCTGGAGTGTGGCGGGGGTGGGCACAGATACGCAGTATTTT. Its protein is CAWSVAGVGTDTQYF.

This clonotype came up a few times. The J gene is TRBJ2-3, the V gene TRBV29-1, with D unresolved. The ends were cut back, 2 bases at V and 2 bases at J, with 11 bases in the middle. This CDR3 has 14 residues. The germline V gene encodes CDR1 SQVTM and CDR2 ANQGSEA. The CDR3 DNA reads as TGCAGCGTTGAAAGGCGGCGGCCCACAGATACGCAGTATTTT. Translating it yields CSVERRRPTDTQYF.

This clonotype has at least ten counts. This CDR3 reads CASSRGTGGYNEQFF. The CDR3 region has the DNA TGTGCCAGCAGCCGCGGGACAGGGGGCTACAATGAGCAGTTCTTC. The rearrangement joins TRBV7-9 to TRBJ2-1; 11 bases match TRBD1. Germline CDR1 SEHNR, CDR2 FQNEAQ (reference sequence). With V trimmed by 5 bases and J by 3 bases, 3 bases remained unmatched. The CDR3 has 15 residues.

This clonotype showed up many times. CDR3 coding DNA: TGTGCCACCAGTGAGGGGACTAGCGGATACAATGAGCAGTTCTTC. Its translation: CATSEGTSGYNEQFF. V and J are TRBV24-1 and TRBJ2-1, with 11 bases that match TRBD2. Trimming took 4 bases from V and 4 from J; bases not matched to a gene: 2. Germline V gene lookup returns CDR1 KGHDR and CDR2 SFDVKD. This CDR3 spans 15 amino acids.